A selection of T cell receptor beta chains follows, all from one sample in a study of blood T cells in healthy people across ages. From the 5' RACE reads, TCRdb called clonotypes with MiXCR, one entry per CDR3 protein. The table records 700,000 to 850,000 distinct CDR3 sequences, 30% to 45% of them present only once. Sequencing was done on a sample of blood. The origin of the receptors is a man younger than 30 in good health. The CDR3 runs from the conserved cysteine through the conserved F or W. D genes are given only for firm matches. Only part of the rows carry a size: once, few, many, or a class if the clone is expanded.

D: TRBD1
V: TRBV29-1
size: few
J: TRBJ2-2
DNA: TGCAGCGGGCGGACAGGGGGGACCGGGGAGCTGTTTTTT
CDR3: CSGRTGGTGELFF

D: TRBD2
V: TRBV9
size: .
J: TRBJ2-3
DNA: TGTGCCAGCAGCGTAGGGCGGGGGGGCAACACAGATACGCAGTATTTT
CDR3: CASSVGRGGNTDTQYF

D: .
V: TRBV7-8
size: .
J: TRBJ2-5
DNA: TGTGCCAGCAGCACAAGTAGATCGCAAGAGACCCAGTACTTC
CDR3: CASSTSRSQETQYF

D: .
V: TRBV6-2/TRBV6-3
size: .
J: TRBJ2-5
DNA: TGTGCCAGCAGTTACCCTGAAGAGACCCAGTACTTC
CDR3: CASSYPEETQYF

D: .
V: TRBV20-1
size: few
J: TRBJ1-5
DNA: TGCAGTGCTACCAGCCAGGGTGGGGGTCAGCCCCAGCATTTT
CDR3: CSATSQGGGQPQHF

D: .
V: TRBV5-1
size: .
J: TRBJ2-2
DNA: TGCGCCAGCAGCTTCAGTGGCCCCTGGGGCACCGGGGAGCTGTTTTTT
CDR3: CASSFSGPWGTGELFF

D: TRBD1
V: TRBV5-8
size: .
J: TRBJ1-5
DNA: TGTGCCGGAGGGGACAGGGGGCTTGGGCAGCCCCAGCATTTT
CDR3: CAGGDRGLGQPQHF

D: .
V: TRBV12-3/TRBV12-4
size: .
J: TRBJ2-3
DNA: TGTGCCAGCAGTCCCGGGACGGGTTCGGGCACAGATACGCAGTATTTT
CDR3: CASSPGTGSGTDTQYF

D: .
V: TRBV7-2
size: .
J: TRBJ1-1
DNA: TGTGCCAGCGGCAGTTGGACACCGCCTGAAGCTTTCTTT
CDR3: CASGSWTPPEAFF

D: .
V: TRBV20-1
size: .
J: TRBJ2-5
DNA: TGCAGTGCTAGATGGATCGGTAGCTTCGGAAGAGAGACCCAGTACTTC
CDR3: CSARWIGSFGRETQYF

D: .
V: TRBV4-3
size: few
J: TRBJ2-3
DNA: TGCGCCAGCAGCCAAGAGGCAGGGAGGGATACGCAGTATTTT
CDR3: CASSQEAGRDTQYF

D: TRBD1
V: TRBV20-1
size: .
J: TRBJ2-2
DNA: TGCAGTGCTAGAAGGGCAGGGGGCGACACCGGGGAGCTGTTTTTT
CDR3: CSARRAGGDTGELFF

D: TRBD1
V: TRBV12-3/TRBV12-4
size: .
J: TRBJ1-5
DNA: TGTGCCAGCAGTTCGGGACAGCTCCTTCAGCCCCAGCATTTT
CDR3: CASSSGQLLQPQHF

D: TRBD1
V: TRBV27
size: .
J: TRBJ1-2
DNA: TGTGCCAGCAGGCGACAGGGGGTGGGCTATGGCTACACCTTC
CDR3: CASRRQGVGYGYTF

D: .
V: TRBV27
size: .
J: TRBJ2-7
DNA: TGTGCCAGCAGCCGAAGGGCAGTTAGATCCTACGAGCAGTACTTC
CDR3: CASSRRAVRSYEQYF

D: .
V: TRBV20-1
size: .
J: TRBJ1-1
DNA: TGCAGTGCTAGAGACAGGGAACGTGGAGGCACTGAAGCTTTCTTT
CDR3: CSARDRERGGTEAFF

D: .
V: TRBV20-1
size: .
J: TRBJ2-7
DNA: TGCAGAGCTCCCGTCCGGGGGCTAACCTACGAGCAGTACTTC
CDR3: CRAPVRGLTYEQYF

D: TRBD1
V: TRBV7-2
size: few
J: TRBJ2-7
DNA: TGTGCCAGCAGCTCCGCGACAGGGGAACCCTACGAGCAGTACTTC
CDR3: CASSSATGEPYEQYF

D: .
V: TRBV2
size: many
J: TRBJ1-2
DNA: TGTGCCAGCGAACGGGAGTCCTATGGCTACACCTTC
CDR3: CASERESYGYTF

D: TRBD2
V: TRBV10-3
size: few
J: TRBJ2-1
DNA: TGTGCCATCAGTGAGTCCGAGCGGGGGAGGTATGAGCAGTTCTTC
CDR3: CAISESERGRYEQFF

D: .
V: TRBV20-1
size: few
J: TRBJ1-6
DNA: TGCAGTGCTGGGGGTGCCTATAATTCACCCCTCCACTTT
CDR3: CSAGGAYNSPLHF

D: .
V: TRBV6-5
size: .
J: TRBJ1-2
DNA: TGTGCCAGCAGTGACCCCGGAGGGTATGGCTACACCTTC
CDR3: CASSDPGGYGYTF

D: .
V: TRBV13
size: few
J: TRBJ2-1
DNA: TGTGCCAGCAGCTTAGGCTCAGGGGCGTTCTTC
CDR3: CASSLGSGAFF

D: .
V: TRBV7-9
size: few
J: TRBJ2-5
DNA: TGTGCCAGCAGCTTAGTGGCGGGCAAGGAGACCCAGTACTTC
CDR3: CASSLVAGKETQYF

D: .
V: TRBV9
size: few
J: TRBJ1-2
DNA: TGTGCCAGCAGCGGGAGATTATACACCTTC
CDR3: CASSGRLYTF

D: TRBD1
V: TRBV24-1
size: .
J: TRBJ2-2
DNA: TGTGCCACCAGTGATTTAGGGACAGACGGGGAGCTGTTTTTT
CDR3: CATSDLGTDGELFF